The clone carrying this TCR beta chain was picked up many times. This sample was included in a study of T-cell memory formation after mild COVID-19. MiXCR was run by TCRdb on the 5' RACE reads, yielding one entry per CDR3 protein. The table records 40,000 to 55,000 distinct CDR3 sequences, about 7.3% of them present only once. Germline values: CDR1 ENHRY, CDR2 SYGVKD. V dropped 8 bases and J dropped 2 bases, with 7 bases sitting between them. This CDR3 is 12 amino acids long. Sequences were obtained from PBMCs or a T cell subset sorted from them (not recorded which). The chain carries TRBV10-3 and TRBJ2-4; D call uncertain. The TCR was taken from a young man who had mild COVID-19 (a few samples of this study predate the infection). Cell type and time point are not known. In DNA form, the CDR3 reads TGTGCCATCGGTGGGCCCAAAAACATTCAGTACTTC. As protein: CAIGGPKNIQYF.